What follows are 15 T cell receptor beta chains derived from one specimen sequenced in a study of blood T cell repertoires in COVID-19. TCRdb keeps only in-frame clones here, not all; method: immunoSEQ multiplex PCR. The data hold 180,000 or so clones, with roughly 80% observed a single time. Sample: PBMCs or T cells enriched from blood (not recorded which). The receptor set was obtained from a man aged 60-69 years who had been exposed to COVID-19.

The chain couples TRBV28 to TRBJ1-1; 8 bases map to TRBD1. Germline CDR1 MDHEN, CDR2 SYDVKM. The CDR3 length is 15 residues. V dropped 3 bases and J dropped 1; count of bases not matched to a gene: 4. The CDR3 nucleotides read TGTGCCAGCAGTTTTCAAGGACAGGGGAACACTGAAGCTTTCTTT. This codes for CASSFQGQGNTEAFF.

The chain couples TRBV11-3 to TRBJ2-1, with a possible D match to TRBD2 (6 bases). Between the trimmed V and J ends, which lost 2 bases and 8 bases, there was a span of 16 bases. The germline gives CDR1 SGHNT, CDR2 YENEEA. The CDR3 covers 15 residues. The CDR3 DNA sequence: TGTGCCAGCAGCTTACCTAAGACTAGGAGTGATGAGCAGTTCTTC. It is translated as CASSLPKTRSDEQFF.

The CDR3 coding sequence is TGTGCCAGCAGCCTTAGACTAGCGGGAACCTACAATGAGCAGTTCTTC. It is translated as CASSLRLAGTYNEQFF. V and J are TRBV9 and TRBJ2-1; 11 bases line up with TRBD2. With 4 bases clipped from V and 2 bases from J, the junction kept 5 bases outside the gene matches. CDR1 SGDLS and CDR2 YYNGEE come from the germline V gene. This CDR3 comprises 16 residues.

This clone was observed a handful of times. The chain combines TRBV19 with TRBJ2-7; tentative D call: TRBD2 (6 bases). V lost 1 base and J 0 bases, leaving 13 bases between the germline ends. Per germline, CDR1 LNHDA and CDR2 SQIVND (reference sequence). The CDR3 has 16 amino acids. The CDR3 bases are TGTGCCAGTAGTATAGCGACAGCGGGTAGCTCCTACGAGCAGTACTTC. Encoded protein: CASSIATAGSSYEQYF.

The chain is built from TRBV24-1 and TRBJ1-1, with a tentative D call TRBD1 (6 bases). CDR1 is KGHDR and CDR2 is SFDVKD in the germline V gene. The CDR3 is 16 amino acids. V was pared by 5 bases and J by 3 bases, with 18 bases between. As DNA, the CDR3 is TGTGCCACCAGTGGTAACACCAGGGGCCGGGACACTGAAGCTTTCTTT. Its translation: CATSGNTRGRDTEAFF.

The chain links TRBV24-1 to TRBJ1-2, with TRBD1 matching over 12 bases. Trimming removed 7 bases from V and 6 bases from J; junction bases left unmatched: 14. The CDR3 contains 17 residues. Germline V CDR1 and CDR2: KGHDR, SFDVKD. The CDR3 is CATRGTRDRGRADGYTF. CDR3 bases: TGTGCCACCAGAGGCACCCGGGACAGGGGGCGCGCTGATGGCTACACCTTC.

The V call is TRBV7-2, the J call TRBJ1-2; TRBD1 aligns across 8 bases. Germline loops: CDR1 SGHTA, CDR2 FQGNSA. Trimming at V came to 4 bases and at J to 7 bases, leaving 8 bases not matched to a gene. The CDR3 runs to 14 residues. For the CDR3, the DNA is TGTGCCAGCAGCTCAACGGACAGGGCAGGTGGCTACACCTTC. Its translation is CASSSTDRAGGYTF. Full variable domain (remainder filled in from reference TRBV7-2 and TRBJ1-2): GAGVSQSPSNKVTEKGKDVELRCDPISGHTALYWYRQSLGQGLEFLIYFQGNSAPDKSGLPSDRFSAERTGGSVSTLTIQRTQQEDSAVYLCASSSTDRAGGYTFGSGTRLTVV.

The CDR3 protein is CATSRGASGRTDTQYF. CDR3 in DNA: TGTGCCACCAGCAGAGGGGCTAGCGGGAGGACAGATACGCAGTATTTT. The chain joins TRBV15 to TRBJ2-3, with TRBD2 matching 11 bases. V shed 1 base, J shed 3 bases, and the junction held 3 bases outside the gene matches. CDR1 is LNHNV and CDR2 is YYDKDF in the germline V gene (reference sequence). The CDR3 totals 16 residues.

The CDR3: CATSRVHLGPLHF. CDR3 DNA: TGTGCCACCAGCAGAGTCCATCTAGGACCCCTCCACTTT. This chain uses TRBV15 with TRBJ1-6; no clear D gene. This CDR3 is built from 13 residues. Trimming cost V 1 base and J 12 bases, with 10 bases left between them. Germline V gene sequence: CDR1 LNHNV, CDR2 YYDKDF (reference sequence).

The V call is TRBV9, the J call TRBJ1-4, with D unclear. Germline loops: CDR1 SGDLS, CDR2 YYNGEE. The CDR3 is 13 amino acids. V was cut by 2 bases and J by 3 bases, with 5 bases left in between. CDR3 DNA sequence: TGTGCCAGCAGCGTTCGTCCTAATGAAAAACTGTTTTTT. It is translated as CASSVRPNEKLFF.

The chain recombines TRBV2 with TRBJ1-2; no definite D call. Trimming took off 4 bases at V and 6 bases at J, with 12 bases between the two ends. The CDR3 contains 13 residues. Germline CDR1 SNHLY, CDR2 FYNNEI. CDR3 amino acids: CASSVRGAHGYTF. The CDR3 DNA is TGTGCCAGCAGTGTTCGGGGAGCTCATGGCTACACCTTC.

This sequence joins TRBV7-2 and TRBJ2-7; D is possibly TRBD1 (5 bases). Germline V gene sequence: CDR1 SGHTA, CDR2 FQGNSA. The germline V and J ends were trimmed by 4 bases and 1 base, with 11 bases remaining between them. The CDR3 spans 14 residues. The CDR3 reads CASSSGRQSYEQYF. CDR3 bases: TGTGCCAGCAGCTCCGGAAGACAGTCCTACGAGCAGTACTTC.

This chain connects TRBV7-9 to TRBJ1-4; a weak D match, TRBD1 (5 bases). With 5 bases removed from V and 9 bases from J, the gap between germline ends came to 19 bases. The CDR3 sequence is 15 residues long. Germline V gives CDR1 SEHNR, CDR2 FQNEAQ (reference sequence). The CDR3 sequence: CASSPAGHNSQKLFF. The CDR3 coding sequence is TGTGCCAGCAGCCCTGCGGGGCACAATTCGCAAAAACTGTTTTTT.

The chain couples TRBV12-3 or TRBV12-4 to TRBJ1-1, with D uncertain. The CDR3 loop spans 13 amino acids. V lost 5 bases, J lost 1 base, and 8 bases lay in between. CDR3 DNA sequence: TGTGCCAGCAGTCTCCTTCCGAACACTGAAGCTTTCTTT. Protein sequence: CASSLLPNTEAFF.

CDR3 region: CAWSASGTSGSRQFF. The DNA for the CDR3 is TGTGCCTGGAGTGCTTCTGGGACTAGCGGGAGCCGGCAGTTCTTC. This chain links TRBV30 with TRBJ2-1, with 14 bases that match TRBD2. Germline-derived CDR1 and CDR2 are GTSNPN and SVGIG (reference sequence). V dropped 1 base and J dropped 12; count of bases not matched to a gene: 8. CDR3 size: 15 residues.